This T cell receptor (beta chain) was captured in a study of tumor-infiltrating lymphocytes in primary liver carcinoma. In the study overall: All patients had surgically resected primary liver carcinoma. Sample yields, roughly 3.65 to 8 million productive TCRbeta reads, were similar across the tissue types. The neoplasms were of stage T1-T3 N0M0, with dimensions of roughly 4.2 to 10 cm across. General observations from the study: Lower overlap was observed for tumor-adjacent and tumor-blood pairs relative to tumor region pairs.

Turning to this clonotype: As yet, its antigen is unknown. The junction shows a germline mismatch at one end, possibly a read error.

The V gene's germline CDR1 is GTSNPN and CDR2 SVGIG (reference sequence). This CDR3 is built from 13 residues. Researchers generated TCR beta cDNA from about 450 ng of total RNA, relying on a constant-region primer. Libraries of TCR beta came from three nested multiplex PCR rounds with slightly modified ARM-PCR. For approximately 10 cycles apiece, the opening two PCR rounds ran with TRBV1-TRBV30 forward primers and a C-beta reverse primer. TCRdb analysed the multiplex PCR reads with MiXCR anew, one entry per CDR3 protein. The sample lists approximately 330,000 distinct CDR3 sequences, less than 70% occurring once. Germline DNA was also extracted, and blood RNA was taken from unsorted whole blood.

The receptor was isolated from a man in his forties or fifties with primary liver carcinoma and hepatitis B virus infection. This chain joins TRBV30 and TRBJ1-2; 7 positions match TRBD1. Sequencing was done on a sample of peripheral blood. CDR3 region: CACSETGASGYTF. CDR3 DNA: TGTGCCTGCAGTGAAACAGGGGCGTCTGGCTACACCTTC.